This is a list of T cell receptor beta chains from one sample in a study of blood T cell repertoires in COVID-19. The method was immunoSEQ multiplex PCR; TCRdb's version includes in-frame clones alone and lacks a portion of them. This sample yields 200,000 to 300,000 clones, of which about four fifths are seen a single time; 6.5% to 8.5% belongs to the top ten. Sequenced material: peripheral blood. These receptors were taken from a woman over 75 with COVID-19, enrolled during active disease. The CDR3 runs from the conserved cysteine through the conserved F or W. D genes are given only for firm matches. Size is omitted from some rows. Given values are once, few, many or a class for expanded clones.

CDR3aa: CASSMTGRTYEQYF
CDR3nt: TGTGCCAGTAGTATGACAGGTCGAACCTACGAGCAGTACTTC
v_gene: TRBV19
j_gene: TRBJ2-7
abundance: -
d_gene: -

CDR3aa: CASSSGYREWGSPLHF
CDR3nt: TGTGCCAGCAGTTCCGGGTACAGGGAGTGGGGTTCACCCCTCCACTTT
v_gene: TRBV6-5
j_gene: TRBJ1-6
abundance: -
d_gene: -

CDR3aa: CASRLQRDSNQPQHF
CDR3nt: TGTGCCAGCAGACTCCAAAGAGATAGCAATCAGCCCCAGCATTTT
v_gene: TRBV19
j_gene: TRBJ1-5
abundance: -
d_gene: -

CDR3aa: CAISEPQQGQETQYF
CDR3nt: TGTGCCATCAGTGAGCCTCAACAGGGGCAAGAGACCCAGTACTTC
v_gene: TRBV10-3
j_gene: TRBJ2-5
abundance: -
d_gene: TRBD1

CDR3aa: CASSLDRGGTNEKLFF
CDR3nt: TGTGCCAGCAGCCTGGACAGGGGCGGAACTAATGAAAAACTGTTTTTT
v_gene: TRBV9
j_gene: TRBJ1-4
abundance: few
d_gene: TRBD1

CDR3aa: CASSLSGSGANVLTF
CDR3nt: TGTGCCAGCAGTTTGTCGGGCTCTGGGGCCAACGTCCTGACTTTC
v_gene: TRBV28
j_gene: TRBJ2-6
abundance: -
d_gene: -

CDR3aa: CAIGRGGLNTEAFF
CDR3nt: TGTGCCATCGGCCGGGGGGGGCTGAACACTGAAGCTTTCTTT
v_gene: TRBV28
j_gene: TRBJ1-1
abundance: -
d_gene: -

CDR3aa: CASSLMTSGREQYF
CDR3nt: TGCGCCAGCAGCTTGATGACTAGCGGGAGGGAGCAGTACTTC
v_gene: TRBV5-1
j_gene: TRBJ2-7
abundance: -
d_gene: TRBD2

CDR3aa: CASSSSTANYGYTF
CDR3nt: TGCGCCAGCAGCTCCTCGACTGCTAACTATGGCTACACCTTC
v_gene: TRBV5-1
j_gene: TRBJ1-2
abundance: -
d_gene: -

CDR3aa: CASSPNGGYEQYF
CDR3nt: TGTGCCAGCAGCCCCAACGGGGGCTACGAGCAGTACTTC
v_gene: TRBV7-3
j_gene: TRBJ2-7
abundance: -
d_gene: -

CDR3aa: CASSLDDGGIGETQYF
CDR3nt: TGTGCCAGCAGCTTGGATGACGGCGGGATTGGGGAGACCCAGTACTTC
v_gene: TRBV5-4
j_gene: TRBJ2-5
abundance: -
d_gene: -